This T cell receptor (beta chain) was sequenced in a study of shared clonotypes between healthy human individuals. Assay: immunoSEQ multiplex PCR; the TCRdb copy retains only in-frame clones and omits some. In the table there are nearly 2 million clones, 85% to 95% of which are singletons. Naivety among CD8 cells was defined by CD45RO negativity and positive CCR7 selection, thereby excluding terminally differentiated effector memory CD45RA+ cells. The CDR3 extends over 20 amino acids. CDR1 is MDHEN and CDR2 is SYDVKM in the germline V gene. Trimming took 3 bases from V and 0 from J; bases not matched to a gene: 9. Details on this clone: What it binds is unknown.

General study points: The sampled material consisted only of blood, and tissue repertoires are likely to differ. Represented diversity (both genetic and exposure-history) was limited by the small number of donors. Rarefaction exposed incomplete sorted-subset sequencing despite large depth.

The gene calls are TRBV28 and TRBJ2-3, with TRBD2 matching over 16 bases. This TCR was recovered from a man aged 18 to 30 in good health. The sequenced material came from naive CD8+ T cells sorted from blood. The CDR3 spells CASSFHIGTSGGASTDTQYF. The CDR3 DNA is TGTGCCAGCAGTTTTCACATAGGGACTAGCGGGGGGGCTAGCACAGATACGCAGTATTTT.